This TCR beta chain was captured in a study of identical twins. As concerns this clonotype: At one end the junction does not follow the germline gene, possibly because of a read error.

TCRdb ran MiXCR on the 5' RACE reads and lists one entry per CDR3 protein. The data contain 520,000 or so distinct CDR3 sequences, less than 25% of them singletons. The CDR3 is 15 residues long. Germline-derived CDR1 and CDR2 are KGHDR and SFDVKD. The data were also submitted as part of a second study, on T cells expressing NK-cell markers. From that second work: Over 5 donors carried dominant NKG2C+ clonotypes that made up about 1.0-8% of their CD8+ T cells. Once again these clonotypes came out on top in the CD3+CD56-NKG2C+ fraction of several donors.

The sequenced sample consisted of CD4+ T cells sorted from blood. This sequence joins TRBV24-1 and TRBJ2-1; TRBD2 matches 9 bases. The clonotype was recovered from a woman younger than 35 in good health. CDR3 sequence: CATTDSGSGHNEQFF. The CDR3 DNA reads TGTGCCACCACTGATAGCGGGAGTGGGCACAATGAGCAGTTCTTC.